These T cell receptor beta chains were read from a single sample in a study of T cell repertoires in cytomegalovirus infection. TCRdb used MiXCR to reprocess the reads, holding one entry per CDR3 protein. Of 150,000 to 200,000 distinct CDR3 sequences in the sample, approximately 15% are singletons; the top ten hold roughly 30%. The sample comprised PBMCs. The receptors shown here come from a human donor in good health (CMV status not recorded). Some clones in this sample may be carry-over from other donors' samples. Both conserved end residues are part of each CDR3. The D gene is left open where the match is weak. Clone size, where shown, is once, few, many, or a class for clones that have expanded.

CASSRGLDNEQFF	TGTGCCAGCAGCCGGGGACTGGACAATGAGCAGTTCTTC	TRBJ2-1	.	TRBV7-3	many
CTSSPPPGLGMGNTEAFF	TGTACCAGCAGTCCCCCTCCGGGCCTCGGAATGGGGAACACTGAAGCTTTCTTT	TRBJ1-1	.	TRBV28	.
CASSPGRSTGRYTF	TGTGCCAGCAGCCCAGGTCGGTCTACTGGACGCTACACCTTC	TRBJ1-2	.	TRBV7-3	many
CASSPRQGGSPLHF	TGTGCCAGCAGCCCTCGACAGGGAGGTTCACCCCTCCACTTT	TRBJ1-6	TRBD1	TRBV7-2	.
CASSLRGLRGDNEQFF	TGTGCCAGCAGTTTACGCGGGCTAAGGGGGGACAATGAGCAGTTCTTC	TRBJ2-1	.	TRBV28	.
CASSLEVYNEQFF	TGTGCCAGCAGCTTGGAAGTTTACAATGAGCAGTTCTTC	TRBJ2-1	.	TRBV5-5	few
CASSFPDGQETQYF	TGTGCCAGCAGCTTTCCGGACGGACAAGAGACCCAGTACTTC	TRBJ2-5	.	TRBV7-9	few
CASSRGQVYEQYF	TGTGCCAGCAGCCGGGGACAGGTTTACGAGCAGTACTTC	TRBJ2-7	TRBD1	TRBV7-2	many
CASSSLGQAATNEKLFF	TGTGCCAGCAGCTCCCTGGGACAGGCTGCAACTAATGAAAAACTGTTTTTT	TRBJ1-4	TRBD1	TRBV7-9	few
CAIRGRGFGETQYF	TGTGCCATCAGGGGAAGGGGTTTCGGGGAGACCCAGTACTTC	TRBJ2-5	.	TRBV28	.
CASSQLWGANVLTF	TGTGCCAGCAGCCAGTTATGGGGGGCCAACGTCCTGACTTTC	TRBJ2-6	.	TRBV14	many
CATSRDHYEQYF	TGTGCCACCAGCAGAGATCACTACGAGCAGTACTTC	TRBJ2-7	.	TRBV15	few
CSGAGTGLDEQYF	TGCAGCGGTGCCGGGACAGGTTTGGACGAGCAGTACTTC	TRBJ2-7	TRBD1	TRBV29-1	.
CASSGRNSYEQYF	TGTGCCAGCAGTGGACGGAACTCCTACGAGCAGTACTTC	TRBJ2-7	.	TRBV5-4	few
CASRQVAGGYTF	TGTGCCAGCAGACAGGTGGCGGGAGGCTACACCTTC	TRBJ1-2	.	TRBV6-1	.
CAIRSPSGAQHF	TGTGCCATCAGATCCCCCAGTGGAGCCCAGCATTTT	TRBJ1-5	.	TRBV10-3	few
CASSGDGIDYEQYF	TGTGCCAGCAGCGGGGACGGCATTGATTACGAGCAGTACTTC	TRBJ2-7	.	TRBV7-9	.
CAIGTGQGYTEAFF	TGTGCCATCGGGACGGGACAGGGGTACACTGAAGCTTTCTTT	TRBJ1-1	TRBD1	TRBV7-2	.
CASSLIGSGSKEAFF	TGTGCCAGCAGTTTAATTGGGTCAGGGAGTAAGGAAGCTTTCTTT	TRBJ1-1	.	TRBV27	few
CASSLLGLRTEAFF	TGTGCCAGCAGCCTCCTGGGCCTTCGTACTGAAGCTTTCTTT	TRBJ1-1	.	TRBV7-8	many
CASSRTAAIRTDTQYF	TGTGCCAGCAGCCGTACAGCGGCGATACGCACAGATACGCAGTATTTT	TRBJ2-3	.	TRBV14	many
CASSRTSGTDEQYF	TGCGCCAGCAGTCGGACTAGCGGGACGGACGAGCAGTACTTC	TRBJ2-7	TRBD2	TRBV5-1	few
CASSISRTDYEQYF	TGTGCCAGCAGTATATCGAGGACTGATTACGAGCAGTACTTC	TRBJ2-7	.	TRBV27	.
CASSQIGIKGKEGYTF	TGCGCCAGCAGCCAGATCGGGATCAAAGGAAAGGAAGGCTACACCTTC	TRBJ1-2	.	TRBV4-1	many
CASSFRMSGLDGNTIYF	TGTGCCAGCAGTTTTCGAATGTCGGGACTCGATGGAAACACCATATATTTT	TRBJ1-3	.	TRBV12-3/TRBV12-4	few
CASSLGGKSNQETQYF	TGTGCCAGCAGCTTAGGGGGAAAAAGTAACCAAGAGACCCAGTACTTC	TRBJ2-5	.	TRBV7-2	many
CASSFPGQGANEQYF	TGTGCCAGCAGCTTCCCGGGACAGGGGGCGAACGAGCAGTACTTC	TRBJ2-7	TRBD1	TRBV11-2	few
CASSPVNTEAFF	TGTGCCAGCAGCCCCGTGAACACTGAAGCTTTCTTT	TRBJ1-1	.	TRBV7-2	many
CASSGDRVYSPLHF	TGTGCCAGCAGTGGGGACAGGGTGTATTCACCCCTCCACTTT	TRBJ1-6	TRBD1	TRBV12-3/TRBV12-4	many
CASRGWTSGSDEQYF	TGTGCCAGCAGGGGGTGGACTAGCGGGAGCGACGAGCAGTACTTC	TRBJ2-7	TRBD2	TRBV25-1	few
CASSPTGFNGYEQYF	TGTGCCAGCAGCCCCACAGGTTTTAATGGCTACGAGCAGTACTTC	TRBJ2-7	.	TRBV7-9	many
CASSSGLAMGYNEQFF	TGTGCCAGCAGCTCGGGACTAGCGATGGGCTACAATGAGCAGTTCTTC	TRBJ2-1	TRBD2	TRBV13	.
CASGSEQYF	TGTGCCAGCGGCTCCGAGCAGTACTTC	TRBJ2-7	.	TRBV28	.
CSVDRSAEEGHGYTF	TGCAGCGTTGACAGGAGCGCGGAAGAGGGACATGGCTACACCTTC	TRBJ1-2	.	TRBV29-1	.
CSVEGDYGAKNIQYF	TGCAGCGTTGAAGGGGACTATGGAGCCAAAAACATTCAGTACTTC	TRBJ2-4	TRBD2	TRBV29-1	few
CASSFWGPQHF	TGTGCCAGCAGTTTTTGGGGGCCCCAGCATTTT	TRBJ1-5	.	TRBV28	few
CASSPALNSPLHF	TGTGCCAGCAGCCCGGCCTTAAATTCACCCCTCCACTTT	TRBJ1-6	.	TRBV7-2	many
CASSFRSPSDTQYF	TGCGCCAGCAGCTTCAGGTCACCTTCAGATACGCAGTATTTT	TRBJ2-3	.	TRBV5-1	.
CASGAGWGNSPLHF	TGTGCCAGCGGGGCCGGTTGGGGGAATTCACCCCTCCACTTT	TRBJ1-6	.	TRBV25-1	.
CASSPPGQKNIQYF	TGTGCCAGCAGTCCGCCGGGACAGAAAAACATTCAGTACTTC	TRBJ2-4	TRBD1	TRBV28	.
CASSRTRNTGELFF	TGTGCCAGCAGTCGGACGAGAAACACCGGGGAGCTGTTTTTT	TRBJ2-2	.	TRBV11-3	many
CASSRTGVGTDTQYF	TGTGCCAGCAGCCGGACAGGGGTCGGCACAGATACGCAGTATTTT	TRBJ2-3	TRBD1	TRBV2	few
CASSTRGTEAFF	TGTGCCAGCTCCACCCGGGGCACTGAAGCTTTCTTT	TRBJ1-1	.	TRBV18	.
CASSASARGRGNTEAFF	TGTGCCAGCAGCGCATCCGCTCGGGGCAGGGGGAATACTGAAGCTTTCTTT	TRBJ1-1	TRBD1	TRBV7-9	many
CASRGGTGVSYEQYF	TGTGCCAGCAGGGGAGGGACAGGAGTCTCCTACGAGCAGTACTTC	TRBJ2-7	.	TRBV28	many
CASSEARGVSGNTIYF	TGTGCCAGCAGTGAAGCAAGGGGCGTCTCTGGAAACACCATATATTTT	TRBJ1-3	.	TRBV2	.
CSVELRGLSGYTF	TGCAGCGTGGAACTCAGGGGGCTCTCTGGCTACACCTTC	TRBJ1-2	TRBD1	TRBV29-1	.
CASSEGLRHTDTQYF	TGTGCCAGCAGTGAAGGCTTGCGTCACACAGATACGCAGTATTTT	TRBJ2-3	.	TRBV6-1	.
CASTNAGALNTEAFF	TGTGCCAGCACCAACGCAGGGGCCCTGAACACTGAAGCTTTCTTT	TRBJ1-1	.	TRBV7-2	many
CASSLNLSGRTDTQYF	TGTGCCAGCAGTTTAAATCTAAGCGGGAGGACAGATACGCAGTATTTT	TRBJ2-3	TRBD2	TRBV12-3/TRBV12-4	few
CASSPRSLYEQYF	TGTGCCAGCAGCCCTAGATCCCTCTACGAGCAGTACTTC	TRBJ2-7	.	TRBV7-2	many
CASSSLSGQGSEQYF	TGTGCCAGCAGCTCCCTCTCGGGACAGGGGAGCGAGCAGTACTTC	TRBJ2-7	TRBD1	TRBV7-9	many
CASSLPGQGLYEQYF	TGTGCCAGCAGCCTACCGGGACAGGGGTTATACGAGCAGTACTTC	TRBJ2-7	TRBD1	TRBV7-3	many
CTSTTSGLLVGTQYF	TGTACCAGCACCACCTCTGGGCTCTTGGTTGGGACCCAGTACTTC	TRBJ2-5	.	TRBV28	.
CASKEALGVEETQYF	TGTGCCAGCAAGGAAGCCCTAGGGGTGGAAGAGACCCAGTACTTC	TRBJ2-5	.	TRBV7-2	many
CASSRVPGLGEKLFF	TGCGCCAGCAGCCGCGTTCCGGGCCTCGGCGAAAAACTGTTTTTT	TRBJ1-4	.	TRBV4-3	once
CASSVAGTPKTGELFF	TGTGCCAGCAGCGTGGCAGGGACCCCGAAAACCGGGGAGCTGTTTTTT	TRBJ2-2	.	TRBV5-5	.
CASSLGQGRLAGELFF	TGTGCCAGCAGCCTCGGACAGGGGCGTTTGGCCGGGGAGCTGTTTTTT	TRBJ2-2	TRBD1	TRBV7-3	many
CATSRATANEKLFF	TGTGCCACCAGCAGAGCGACAGCTAATGAAAAACTGTTTTTT	TRBJ1-4	.	TRBV15	.
CASSRKGGETQYF	TGTGCCAGCAGCCGGAAGGGAGGAGAGACCCAGTACTTC	TRBJ2-5	.	TRBV11-2	many